The T cell receptor beta chain described here comes from a study of blood T cell repertoires in COVID-19. Study as a whole: Donors in the United States, Italy and Spain gave samples during acute or convalescent COVID-19. Sources were T cells, B-cell-depleted T cells, or PBMCs; the material itself was cDNA or gDNA.

TCRdb keeps only in-frame clones here, not all; method: immunoSEQ multiplex PCR. The sample records about 280,000 clones, 85% being singletons. This clone has ten or more counts. Study members were between roughly 18 and 90 years old and lived in some 26 US regions. This CDR3 is built from 13 residues. The J segment lost 6 bases and the V segment lost 7 bases, leaving 9 bases of the junction unmatched. Germline V gives CDR1 ENHRY, CDR2 SYGVKD. The source material was PBMCs or T cells enriched from blood (not recorded which). The chain combines TRBV10-3 with TRBJ2-7, with TRBD2 matching 7 bases. This receptor was obtained from a woman aged 50 to 65 who had recovered from COVID-19. The DNA for the CDR3 is TGTGCCATCACCCCCACGGGGGGTGGCGAGCAGTACTTC. Its protein is CAITPTGGGEQYF.